The clone carrying this TCR beta chain was counted between two and nine times. Trimming removed 4 bases at V and 3 bases at J, with 12 bases between. Germline-derived CDR1 and CDR2 are KGHDR and SFDVKD. This CDR3 is built from 15 residues. The data originate from a study of T cell repertoires in cytomegalovirus infection. The overall study: Both a matching HLA type and CMV infection were indicated by public TCR beta signatures.

TCRdb independently ran MiXCR on the reads; one entry per CDR3 protein. In the table there are around 490,000 distinct CDR3 sequences, around a quarter of which are singletons. This sequence joins TRBV24-1 and TRBJ2-1, with a tentative D call TRBD2 (6 bases). The TCR sequence derives from a human donor in good health (CMV status not recorded). Some clones in this sample may be carry-over from other donors' samples. Sequenced: PBMCs. CDR3 sequence reads: CATSDRSSVYNEQFF. The CDR3, as DNA: TGTGCCACCAGTGACCGCTCTAGCGTCTACAATGAGCAGTTCTTC.